This T cell receptor beta chain was profiled in a study of blood T cell repertoires in COVID-19. Overall study: There were acute and convalescent COVID-19 samples, and they came from the United States, Italy and Spain.

Deletions cut 3 bases from V and 2 bases from J, with 9 bases between. CDR1 SNHLY and CDR2 FYNNEI come from the germline V gene. CDR3 length: 14 amino acids. In the study's own analysis: By means of reference gene primer amplification, nucleated cell counts were estimated. Assay used: immunoSEQ multiplex PCR; TCRdb lists only in-frame clones, some missing. D and trimming come from the DNA, and the V and J calls and clone size come from that table. This table has about 60,000 clones, around 79% appearing once. The sequenced sample was peripheral blood. This clonotype originated in a human donor in a cohort sampled during active COVID-19. The V and J genes are TRBV2 and TRBJ2-3; no definite D call. DNA for the CDR3: TGTGCCAGCAGTGAGGGCCTTTCCACAGATACGCAGTATTTT. As protein: CASSEGLSTDTQYF.